This TCR beta chain originates from a study of cytomegalovirus exposure and HLA in healthy donors. Trimming pared 0 bases from V and 3 bases from J, leaving 11 bases between. The CDR3 loop spans 15 amino acids. Germline CDR1 is MNHEY and CDR2 is SMNVEV (reference sequence). PCR involved 60 Vbeta and 13 Jbeta primers. The table came from immunoSEQ multiplex PCR; TCRdb's copy has only in-frame clones and leaves some out. The top ten hold 2.5% to 3.5% of the sample, which has roughly 160,000 clones, over 70% seen once. The receptor's source is a woman aged 45 to 65 in good health and CMV-seropositive. V usage is TRBV27 and J usage is TRBJ1-1, with a weak D call TRBD1 (6 bases). Material: PBMCs. The CDR3 nucleotides are TGTGCCAGCAGTTTATCAGGACAGAGCTACACTGAAGCTTTCTTT. Translated: CASSLSGQSYTEAFF.